This paragraph reports one T cell receptor (beta chain). This clone was found once. Its specific antigen is unknown. No base quality information exists; no much larger clone differs at one position. Sequences LNHDA (CDR1) and SQIVND (CDR2) are obtained from the germline V gene (reference sequence). From the cysteine up to the phenylalanine, the CDR3 has a length of 20 residues. CDR3 DNA only is kept here, 60 bases in frame from base 1. The germline V and J ends show losses of 4 bases and 3 bases respectively, and no gene match explains 15 bases of the junction. The data were taken from a study of T cell responses to AZD1222 COVID-19 vaccine (dated by TCRdb to the early 2020s). As for the study more broadly: AZD1222 recipients given second doses at about 4 weeks or at about 12 weeks were pooled, since spike-specific TCR depth and breadth were not found to differ between the two schedules. A total of approximately 230 trial participants underwent TCR sequencing, of whom some 210 received two doses of AZD1222 and some 26 received two doses of the MenACWY control vaccine. Trial participants were enrolled into age subgroups of 18-55, 56-69 and 70-plus years, which contained around 150, 29 and 61 TCR-sequenced participants, respectively. The paper's findings and limits, for the study overall: Because no day 14 peak-response samples were available, repertoires were characterized only after the peak T cell response. Participants were mostly white British, with more females than males. The authors suggested clonal diversity may have been underestimated. The 56-69-year group was small, and its depth increase did not reach significance, likely because of low power. After two AZD1222 doses, spike-specific TCR breadth and depth were significantly higher than at day 0 and than in MenACWY recipients. Only five to seven AZD1222 recipients were SARS-CoV-2 seropositive at baseline, limiting conclusions about previously exposed vaccinees. The vaccine-associated CD4 TCRs covered the entire spike protein, and the dominant responses fell in regions 160-218 and 743-854. Reportedly, close to half of the unique spike-specific TCRs recognized epitopes lying outside the regions that are mutated in the B.1.351 and B.1.1.7 variants.

The CDR3 regions of human TCRbeta chains were analyzed by immunosequencing. The published analysis was carried out like this. TCRs in the repertoires were compared against a reference library of SARS-CoV-2-specific TCRs that had been generated with the MIRA antigen-specificity platform. Breadth was defined as the fraction of unique TCRs that were SARS-CoV-2-associated, and depth was defined as the fraction of total T cells that were SARS-CoV-2-associated. Using the MIRA data, each spike-specific TCR was mapped to the spike region that the TCR reacts to and placed in a CD4 or CD8 class. Log10-transformed breadth and depth values were compared by one-way ANOVA with Sidak's multiple comparisons tests. TCRdb took this table from immuneACCESS and kept in-frame rearrangements with V and J called. Such tables lack part of the clones; where checked against another copy, unresolved V genes explain under half of the gap, and the rest is unexplained. V, J and clone size derive from that table, while D and trimming were established from the DNA sequence. Present in this sample are 150,000 or so clones, more than 85% of which were seen just once. Of the sample, approximately 4.4% is held by the ten largest clones.

Taken with the paper, the label for time point translates to: baseline before first vaccination. Vaccinee samples were obtained from the UK trials COV001 and COV002, which included a single-blind randomized controlled phase 2/3 trial of AZD1222 (ChAdOx1 nCoV-19) in healthy adults. Trial participant PBMC samples were collected at day 0 and day 28 after the second dose for TCRbeta chain sequencing. The material was peripheral blood, obtained on day 0 of AZD1222 vaccination. The sequence derives from an adult in good health. The chain joins TRBV19 to TRBJ2-1, with 13 central nucleotides matching TRBD2. The nucleotide sequence reads TGTGCCAGTAGTACAAGACAGGGACTAGCGGGAAGGGGTCGCTACAATGAGCAGTTCTTC. Its product reads: CASSTRQGLAGRGRYNEQFF.